This note documents a single T cell receptor beta chain sequence. Its antigen is unknown. The sample comes from a study of OX40 agonist ivuxolimab in advanced cancers. Study in general: Six ivuxolimab dose levels, 0.01 to 10 mg/kg, were given intravenously every 2 weeks.

Some clones are missing from TCRdb's copy, which holds only in-frame ones; the method was immunoSEQ multiplex PCR. The sample shows 78,000 or so clones, roughly 90% of them seen only once. Germline CDR1 and CDR2: LNHDA and SQIVND (reference sequence). The CDR3 has 16 amino acids. Trimming took 5 bases from V and 4 from J; bases not matched to a gene: 14. Systemic immunosuppression or a history of autoimmune disease excluded patients. Study results and limitations: There were, on average, more expanded clones in CD8+ T cells than in CD4+.

V usage is TRBV19 and J usage is TRBJ2-7; 7 bases are shared with TRBD1. Sample: CD4+ or CD8+ T cells sorted from blood, taken in a trial of the OX40 agonist ivuxolimab. This clonotype was sampled from an adult with an advanced solid tumor such as melanoma, head and neck, liver or kidney cancer. The CDR3 DNA sequence: TGTGCCAGTAGTCCCACCCGGAAGGGGGCGACTTACGAGCAGTACTTC. This encodes CASSPTRKGATYEQYF.